This is a list of T cell receptor beta chains from one sample in a study of T-cell memory formation after mild COVID-19. TCRdb processed the 5' RACE reads anew with MiXCR; each CDR3 protein has one entry. The table lists about 560,000 distinct CDR3 sequences, less than 25% of them singletons. Specimen: PBMCs or a T cell subset sorted from them (not recorded which). The receptor source for this set is an adult woman who had mild COVID-19 (a few samples of this study predate the infection). Cell type and time point are not known. Each CDR3 is given with its conserved first and last residue. Fields, in order: V gene, J gene, CDR3 protein.

>TRBV10-3|TRBJ2-3
CAISEEAGVLADTQYF
>TRBV24-1|TRBJ1-2
CATSLPGTREDGYTF
>TRBV10-3|TRBJ2-7
CAISGGANEQYF
>TRBV7-9|TRBJ2-3
CASTSPGDTDTQYF
>TRBV24-1|TRBJ2-3
CATSDLLTGDTQYF
>TRBV5-6|TRBJ1-5
CASSLGTAGAQHF
>TRBV5-4|TRBJ1-1
CASSLAGRANTEAFF
>TRBV20-1|TRBJ1-2
CSARDNAYGYTF
>TRBV27|TRBJ2-2
CASSFLAGGPANTGELFF
>TRBV5-1|TRBJ2-5
CASSLTGLSQETQYF
>TRBV7-2|TRBJ2-2
CASSPGWGGGELFF
>TRBV7-2|TRBJ2-1
CASSLAGSPGGSSYNEQFF
>TRBV6-5|TRBJ2-1
CASRGTSRRSYNEQFF
>TRBV12-3/TRBV12-4|TRBJ2-7
CASRGSTGVYEQYF
>TRBV6-5|TRBJ1-6
CASSYRFAILDRELYNSPLHF
>TRBV7-2|TRBJ2-7
CASSPPGRGWQYF
>TRBV19|TRBJ2-6
CASSIFPETGANVLTF
>TRBV5-6|TRBJ1-1
CASNSWGRLRGTEAFF
>TRBV14|TRBJ2-7
CASSPRTVINPVEQYF
>TRBV24-1|TRBJ2-1
CATSDKRTGAYNEQFF
>TRBV6-5|TRBJ2-1
CASSPTSGRANEQFF
>TRBV3-1|TRBJ2-7
CASSQSVLDAGEQYF
>TRBV6-6|TRBJ1-2
CASSFTGGQDRYTF
>TRBV12-3/TRBV12-4|TRBJ2-7
CTSSLVRGEQYF
>TRBV27|TRBJ2-1
CASSPLRGGSYNEQFF
>TRBV21-1|TRBJ1-4
CASSKALGGLGPTRTYEKLFF
>TRBV7-2|TRBJ2-5
CASSPRRRETQYF
>TRBV24-1|TRBJ2-5
CATSSLGQGETETQYF
>TRBV4-1|TRBJ2-1
CASSQGSGRGIHEQFF
>TRBV7-3|TRBJ2-1
CASKSGFEGNEQFF
>TRBV12-3/TRBV12-4|TRBJ2-1
CASSSNTGDPYNEQFF
>TRBV10-2|TRBJ1-1
CASGDMNTEAFF
>TRBV11-3|TRBJ2-3
CASSPTTGMGDTQYF
>TRBV5-1|TRBJ2-1
CASSLEGGFYNEQFF
>TRBV2|TRBJ2-2
CASSVEGLAGELFF
>TRBV27|TRBJ2-2
CASSFWGRPTGELFF
>TRBV24-1|TRBJ2-1
CATSESDAPYNEQFF
>TRBV5-1|TRBJ2-1
CASSFLGQGNNEQFF
>TRBV18|TRBJ1-1
CASSPTGTTEAFF
>TRBV12-3/TRBV12-4|TRBJ2-1
CASSFSTGTSGHNEQFF
>TRBV6-5|TRBJ2-7
CASWISSGGSGEQYF
>TRBV5-1|TRBJ2-7
CASSAAGTGKYEQYF
>TRBV5-6|TRBJ2-7
CASRPRANPRSEQYF
>TRBV20-1|TRBJ2-7
CSAPRGGEQYF
>TRBV11-3|TRBJ2-2
CASSLDGQLNTGELFF
>TRBV7-2|TRBJ2-2
CASSLSLLGQGLGELFF
>TRBV2|TRBJ2-2
CASSEGGTANTGELFF
>TRBV6-5|TRBJ1-5
CASRLQGNGNQPQHF
>TRBV7-6|TRBJ1-3
CASSRNSLSGNTIYF
>TRBV7-2|TRBJ1-5
CASSQQGRNQPQHF
>TRBV20-1|TRBJ1-6
CSARVGWGPSPLHF
>TRBV7-8|TRBJ2-5
CASSLGPSSSETQYF
>TRBV20-1|TRBJ2-7
CSARGLVGGLPYEQYF
>TRBV5-1|TRBJ1-1
CASSKKVNTEAFF